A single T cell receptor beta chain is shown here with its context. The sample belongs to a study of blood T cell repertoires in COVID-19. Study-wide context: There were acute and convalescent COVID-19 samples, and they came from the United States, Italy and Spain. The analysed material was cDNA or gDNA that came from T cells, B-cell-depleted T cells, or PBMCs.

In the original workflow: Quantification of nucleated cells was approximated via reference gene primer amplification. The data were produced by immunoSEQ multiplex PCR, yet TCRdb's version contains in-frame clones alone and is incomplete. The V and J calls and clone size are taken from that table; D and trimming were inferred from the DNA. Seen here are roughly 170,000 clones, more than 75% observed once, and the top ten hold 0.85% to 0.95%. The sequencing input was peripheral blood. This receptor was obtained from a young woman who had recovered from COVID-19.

The CDR3 DNA reads as TGTGCCAGCAGCTCCGTCCACGGGGGGGAAAAACTGTTTTTT. It yields the protein CASSSVHGGEKLFF. The rearrangement uses TRBV5-8 and TRBJ1-4, with D possibly matching TRBD1 (5 bases). Germline CDR1 is SGHTS and CDR2 is YDEGEE. The V gene lost 3 bases and the J gene lost 8 bases, with 14 bases spanning the gap. There are 14 residues in the CDR3.